Presented here are 14 T cell receptor beta chains from one specimen sequenced in a study of human T cells and chemical hapten exposure. MiXCR, run by TCRdb on the RACE reads, gives a single entry per CDR3 protein. The table lists about 110,000 distinct CDR3 sequences, more than 10% of them singletons. Time point given: pre-sensitization, week 0. Specified treatment: therapeutic diphenylcyclopropenone sensitization with weekly scalp DPC. Sequenced material: whole blood, taken in connection with sensitization to the hapten diphenylcyclopropenone (DPC). These receptors all come from a woman aged 45 to 65 with alopecia areata. Some clones in this sample may be carry-over from other donors' samples.

This chain uses TRBV11-2 with TRBJ1-2; no reliable D call. CDR1 SGHAT and CDR2 FQNNGV come from the germline V gene. The CDR3 loop spans 14 amino acids. The ends were cut back, 0 bases at V and 3 bases at J, with 8 bases in the middle. The CDR3 reads CASSLDRTDYGYTF. Here the CDR3 DNA reads TGTGCCAGCAGCTTAGATCGTACTGACTATGGCTACACCTTC.

This clonotype was recorded a few times. The V call is TRBV6-6, the J call TRBJ1-1; 7 bases fit TRBD1. Trimming cost V 5 bases and J 3 bases; bases outside gene matches: 3. Germline V lookup: CDR1 MNHNY, CDR2 SVGAGI (reference sequence). The CDR3 length is 13 residues. The CDR3 is CASSNTGDTEAFF. The CDR3 nucleotides are TGTGCCAGCAGTAATACAGGGGACACTGAAGCTTTCTTT.

This clonotype appeared many times. V and J are TRBV28 and TRBJ1-5, with a weak D call TRBD1 (6 bases). The CDR3 contains 15 residues. Germline assignment: CDR1 MDHEN and CDR2 SYDVKM. The V and J ends lost 6 bases and 7 bases respectively, with 19 bases between them. For the CDR3, the DNA is TGTGCCAGCAGGCCTATGACAGGCTCCCACCAGCCCCAGCATTTT. This codes for CASRPMTGSHQPQHF.

This clonotype was counted a few times. V and J are TRBV6-5 and TRBJ1-1; TRBD1 matches at 11 bases. This CDR3 region has 14 residues. V shed 7 bases and J 4 bases; nucleotides not matched to a gene: 5. CDR1 is MNHEY and CDR2 is SVGAGI in the germline V gene. The chain's CDR3 is CASIGTGGGTEAFF. The DNA for the CDR3 is TGTGCCAGCATCGGGACAGGGGGAGGCACTGAAGCTTTCTTT.

This clonotype was seen only a few times. This chain joins TRBV6-6 and TRBJ1-3; D unresolved. The CDR3 spans 12 residues. Germline CDR1 and CDR2: MNHNY and SVGAGI (reference sequence). V lost 0 bases and J 3 bases, leaving 0 bases between the germline ends. CDR3 nucleotides: TGTGCCAGCAGTTACTCTGGAAACACCATATATTTT. Residues: CASSYSGNTIYF.

Only a few counts were recorded for this clonotype. The V gene is TRBV11-2, the J gene TRBJ2-7, with 13 bases fitting TRBD2. The CDR3 is made up of 14 amino acids. CDR1 is SGHAT, CDR2 FQNNGV, per germline. The J segment lost 6 bases and the V segment lost 5 bases, leaving 4 bases of the junction unmatched. DNA of the CDR3: TGTGCCAGCAGCGTTACTAGCGGGAGGGGCGAGCAGTACTTC. Protein: CASSVTSGRGEQYF.

Ten or more counts support this clonotype. The gene calls are TRBV5-1 and TRBJ2-2; 14 positions match TRBD2. With 4 bases clipped from V and 5 bases from J, the junction kept 7 bases outside the gene matches. The CDR3 loop spans 17 amino acids. The germline gives CDR1 SGHRS, CDR2 YFSETQ. Here the CDR3 DNA reads TGCGCCAGCAGCCTGGGGACTAGCGGGAGTATAACCGGGGAGCTGTTTTTT. Translated: CASSLGTSGSITGELFF.

The CDR3 sequence is CASGHRTGSYNEQFF. The CDR3, as DNA: TGTGCCAGCGGTCACAGGACGGGTTCCTACAATGAGCAGTTCTTC. The chain employs TRBV25-1 and TRBJ2-1, with D possibly TRBD1 on 5 matching bases. Trimming cost V 8 bases and J 1 base, with 15 bases left between them. The CDR3 contains 15 residues. Germline loops: CDR1 MGHDK, CDR2 SYGVNS.

This clonotype was seen only a few times. The V and J genes are TRBV7-2 and TRBJ1-2, with TRBD1 matching 9 bases. The germline V gene has CDR1 SGHTA and CDR2 FQGNSA. V lost 1 base to trimming and J lost 5 bases; unmatched junction nucleotides: 5. This CDR3 has 15 residues. CDR3 DNA sequence: TGTGCCAGCAGCTTAGGGGGACAGGGAAAGTATGGCTACACCTTC. Its translation: CASSLGGQGKYGYTF.

The chain combines TRBV5-1 with TRBJ2-2; no firm D call. The CDR3 runs 15 residues. Germline V lookup: CDR1 SGHRS, CDR2 YFSETQ. V dropped 1 base and J dropped 0 bases, with 7 bases sitting between them. CDR3 coding DNA: TGCGCCAGCAGCTTGTTCAGCACGAACACCGGGGAGCTGTTTTTT. Its translation is CASSLFSTNTGELFF.

This clonotype was counted at least ten times. CDR3 bases: TGTGCCAGCAGCTCGGTCAGGGGTTTTAGGACTGAAGCTTTCTTT. It specifies CASSSVRGFRTEAFF. V gene TRBV11-2 combines with J gene TRBJ1-1; D is perhaps TRBD1 (6 bases). From germline, CDR1 is SGHAT and CDR2 FQNNGV. CDR3 size: 15 residues. The V and J ends lost 4 bases and 5 bases respectively, with 17 bases between them.

This rearrangement joins TRBV14 to TRBJ2-4; D not certain. V was clipped by 1 base and J by 5 bases, with 21 bases between them. The germline V gene encodes CDR1 SGHDN and CDR2 FVKESK. This CDR3 has 18 residues. CDR3 region: CASSQVRISPRPQNIQYF. The CDR3 nucleotides are TGTGCCAGCAGCCAAGTTCGGATTTCCCCGAGGCCACAAAACATTCAGTACTTC.

In regard to this clonotype: A much larger clone sits a single nucleotide away, making a read error possible. CDR3 sequence: CASSPFGTDGKLFF. The DNA of the CDR3 is TGTGCCAGCAGCCCCTTTGGGACAGATGGAAAACTGTTTTTT. This chain joins TRBV11-2 and TRBJ1-4; 7 bases are shared with TRBD1. Per the germline V gene, CDR1 is SGHAT and CDR2 is FQNNGV. This CDR3 has 14 residues. V lost 5 bases and J lost 10; bases outside the gene matches: 10.

The sample holds many counts of this clonotype. V gene TRBV6-5 combines with J gene TRBJ1-6, with D unresolved. CDR3 length equals 13 residues. CDR1 and CDR2 from the germline V gene are MNHEY and SVGAGI. V lost 0 bases to trimming and J lost 11 bases, with 8 bases between them. CDR3 nucleotide sequence: TGTGCCAGCAGTTACTCGGCTCGCGCACCCCTCCACTTT. It translates to CASSYSARAPLHF.